This record looks at one TCR beta chain sequence and its context. The specificity of this receptor is unknown. Within one base of it there is no much larger clone, and no base qualities were kept. Its CDR3 holds 16 amino acids, cysteine through phenylalanine. The DNA shown is the 48-base CDR3, in frame from base 1. CDR1 and CDR2, per the germline V gene, are SGHDT and YYEEEE. Trimmed from V: 5 bases; trimmed from J: 1 base; junction bases lacking a gene match: 7. CD8 naive samples consisted of CD45RO-negative cells that were positively selected for CCR7, yielding a CD45RA+CCR7+ population without TemRA cells. Donors were healthy HIV-negative adults with no recently reported acute infections or vaccinations. Every donor was a Caucasian adult residing in Nashville, Tennessee, USA. Blood was collected by leukapheresis, and PBMCs were isolated by Ficoll-Histopaque density gradient centrifugation and then cryopreserved in liquid nitrogen vapor phase. Analytical flow cytometry was used to check the purity and quantity of every magnetically sorted T cell population. Genomic DNA was isolated from each sorted fraction and quantified by UV absorbance on a Nanodrop 2000c.

TCR CDR3 regions were amplified from genomic DNA by multiplex PCR using the deep immunoSEQ assay. Extracted genomic DNA from each cell subset was distributed evenly across all wells of several immunoSEQ 96-well plates, and each plate was treated as a replicate. For sorted subsets, 200 to 250 ng of genomic DNA, equivalent to some 33,000 T cell genomes, went into each replicate PCR. Purified libraries were measured with a Qubit 3.0 fluorometer, size-checked on a Bioanalyzer 2100, and measured again with the KAPA Library Quantification kit. Every immunoSEQ 96-well plate was sequenced on a separate single-read 150-cycle Illumina NextSeq 550 flow cell. The published analysis was carried out like this. Because only junctional sequences without quality scores were contained in the immunoSEQ output, filtering matching that applied to full-length reads could not be performed. Sequences were annotated with PyIR, a Python wrapper for IgBLAST v1.9, using IMGT germline references to assign V/J genes and CDR3. Reads were removed for weak V/J assignments (E-value above 1e-6), missing CDR3, stop codons, out-of-frame junctions, or ambiguous translated residues. V3J clonotypes were defined by identical inferred V gene, J gene, and CDR3 amino acid sequence. The percentage overlap between two repertoires was calculated by dividing the number of shared unique clonotypes by the size of the smaller repertoire. Richness of each repertoire was evaluated using RTK rarefaction, the Chao1 estimator, and Recon v2.1 estimates of unobserved clonotypes. OLGA was used to compute generation probabilities for all TCRbeta clonotypes that the gDNA method yielded from a handful of donors. Held by TCRdb, this immuneACCESS table contains in-frame sequences only and omits some clones. Under half of the omission traces to an unresolved V gene where checked; the cause of the rest is unknown. V and J calls and clone size are copied from that table; D and trimming were computed from the DNA. This sample comprises over 2,000,000 clones, 93% of them detected only once. The ten most abundant clones make up roughly 1.7% of the sample.

These data belong to a study of shared clonotypes between healthy human individuals (dated by TCRdb to about 2020). Background on the whole study: The cohort comprised a couple of women and a few men aged 18 to 49 years. For each donor, CD4 naive and CD4 memory were each given three plates, CD8 naive was given two plates, and CD8 memory was given one plate. To estimate repertoire size and how much clonotype sharing occurs between individuals, the study deeply sequenced the blood TCR repertoires of roughly 5 healthy adults. Different laboratories and diverse techniques were used to prepare libraries and sequence TCR repertoires, to increase sequencing depth and limit assay-specific biases. Per donor, leukapheresis produced somewhere between about 0.85 and 10 billion PBMCs. What the work shows at the level of the full study, not this receptor alone: Sampling was restricted to blood, and TCR repertoires in tissues likely differ from the TCR repertoires found in blood. The small number of donors limited the genetic and exposure-history diversity represented. Rarefaction of sorted-subset datasets indicated incomplete sequencing despite the large sequencing depth. When several donors were compared, the shared fraction of clonotypes was roughly 4.8% for naive CD4, about 4% for naive CD8, roughly 2.5% for memory CD4, and 0.4% for memory CD8. Clonotypes shared by all four sorted-subset donors showed higher generation probabilities than non-shared clonotypes. Pairwise subsampling indicated that sequencing depth was expected to affect the degree of clonotype sharing among donors. Larger estimated clonotype richness was generally found for naive subsets than for memory subsets.

Sequenced: naive CD8+ T cells from PBMCs. The meaning of the sample's cell subset or site label: CD45RA+CCR7+. Recombination joined TRBV5-6 with TRBJ2-3, with 10 bases matching TRBD2. The TCR comes from a man in his late teens or twenties in good health. Some clones in this sample may be carry-over from other donors' samples. The sequence in DNA is TGTGCCAGCAGAGAATTTCTAGCGGGGGGCACAGATACGCAGTATTTT. Its protein is CASREFLAGGTDTQYF.